The entry below gives a single T cell receptor beta chain sequence along with its context. Its target is not known. These data come from a study of beta chain features in type 1 diabetes. In total, each donor contributed a single heparinised blood draw that averaged around 120 mL. V lost 4 bases and J lost 4; bases outside the gene matches: 6. CDR3 size: 14 residues. Germline CDR1 is SGHRS and CDR2 is YFSETQ. TCRB transcripts that were expressed got sequenced, as all of the isolated RNA had been reverse transcribed. The table came from immunoSEQ multiplex PCR; TCRdb's copy has only in-frame clones and leaves some out. The repertoire consists of about 180,000 clones, with approximately 8.1% occurring once and the leading ten covering 0.5%. Study findings and constraints: Patients' naive, central memory and regulatory TCRB repertoires appeared more alike than those of healthy donors. Across all four CD4+ subsets, people with type 1 diabetes showed modestly shorter TCRB CDR3s. Since sequencing was performed on cDNA, cells with high TCR expression could be over-represented. Insertions were fewer and deletions more numerous at VDJ junctions in type 1 diabetes patients.

Sequenced input: central memory CD4+ T cells from blood. The chain employs TRBV5-1 and TRBJ2-5; 8 bases map to TRBD2. The sequence derives from a man aged 18 to 35 with type 1 diabetes. CDR3 coding DNA: TGCGCCAGCAGCCGAGCGGGGGAGGGAGAGACCCAGTACTTC. It specifies CASSRAGEGETQYF.